The clone carrying this T cell receptor (beta chain) was seen only once. V was clipped by 4 bases and J by 4 bases, with 13 bases between them. This CDR3 contains 14 residues. The germline CDR1 and CDR2 sequences are SGHDN and FVKESK. This entry belongs to a study of blood T cell repertoires in COVID-19. Background on the study: The study drew acute and convalescent COVID-19 samples from the United States, Italy and Spain. PBMCs, B-cell-depleted T cells, or T cells were the source of the cDNA or gDNA that made up the material.

In the source study's methods: How many nucleated cells were present was estimated from reference gene primer amplification. Only in-frame clones appear in the TCRdb table, and some are missing; sequencing was by immunoSEQ multiplex PCR. V and J calls and clone size are as listed in that table; D and trimming were resolved from the DNA. The sample lists roughly 63,000 clones, almost 80% occurring once. The TCR was taken from a man of 80 years or more with acute or convalescent COVID-19. Sequenced input: peripheral blood. This chain connects TRBV14 to TRBJ1-2; D call uncertain. The CDR3 is CASSPGREVYGYTF. The CDR3 coding sequence is TGTGCCAGCAGCCCTGGTAGGGAGGTCTATGGCTACACCTTC.